This TCR beta chain appears in the sequencing data of a study of CD8 T cells in ankylosing spondylitis. V was pared by 7 bases and J by 8 bases, with 1 base of the junction left unmatched. CDR1 is SEHNR and CDR2 is FQNEAQ in the germline V gene (reference sequence). CDR3 size: 11 residues. Regarding this clonotype: Its antigen is still unknown.

Each CDR3 protein is one row after TCRdb ran MiXCR on the 5' RACE reads. The sample has 400,000 to 450,000 distinct CDR3 sequences; 17% are singletons. Study conclusions and caveats: Several of the motif variants were reported before in synovial fluid and blood from reactive arthritis. It appeared that ankylosing spondylitis blood was characterized by a TCR beta motif of under ten highly homologous variants.

The rearrangement uses TRBV7-9 and TRBJ2-1, with 8 bases lining up with TRBD2. This TCR came from a male donor with ankylosing spondylitis. Sample: blood, either unsorted or a sorted T cell fraction (not recorded which). CDR3 region: CASTGGYEQFF. In DNA form, the CDR3 reads TGTGCCAGCACGGGGGGGTATGAGCAGTTCTTC.